This TCR beta chain was sequenced in a study of T cells in women clearing cervical HPV infection. Study-level findings and limits: CIN3+ cases had significantly higher TCR richness than controls; evenness did not differ.

The CDR3 covers 15 residues. Germline V gene lookup returns CDR1 SGHTS and CDR2 YDEGEE. Trimming shortened V by 0 bases and J by 4 bases, and 13 bases separated the two germline ends. Genomic DNA, averaging around 1,200 ng per sample, yielded TCR beta CDR3 via immunoSEQ. Method: immunoSEQ multiplex PCR; TCRdb's copy keeps in-frame clones and lacks some. The sample is made up of under 20,000 clones, and the top ten hold about 3.3% of it. On this clone itself: No antigen is known for it. The read is 3 residues too short to cover the CDR3 end, so that end is filled in from the germline J gene.

This receptor was obtained from a woman aged 18 to 75 with a cervical HPV16 infection that either progressed to CIN3+ or cleared (not recorded which). Material: blood buffy coat. V gene TRBV5-8 combines with J gene TRBJ1-1; tentatively, D is TRBD1 (6 bases). The CDR3 bases that were read are TGTGCCAGCAGCTTGGCTGGACAGAAGGGCACTGAA. Translated, it gives CASSLAGQKGTE. In full, the CDR3 reads CASSLAGQKGTEAFF. The whole variable domain, filled in from reference TRBV5-8 and TRBJ1-1, reads EAGVTQSPTHLIKTRGQQATLRCSPISGHTSVYWYQQALGLGLQFLLWYDEGEERNRGNFPPRFSGRQFPNYSSELNVNALELEDSALYLCASSLAGQKGTEAFFGQGTRLTVV.